The T cell receptor (beta chain) under discussion was sequenced for a study of blood T cell repertoires in COVID-19. In germline, CDR1 is SGHRS, CDR2 YFSETQ. The CDR3 spans 15 residues. V lost 3 bases and J 7 bases, leaving 19 bases between the germline ends. This table comes from immunoSEQ multiplex PCR, and its TCRdb copy is limited to in-frame clones, with some not included. The sample has fewer than 250,000 clones, about 90% seen once. The receptor was isolated from a man aged 30 to 39 with COVID-19, enrolled during active disease. This sequence joins TRBV5-1 and TRBJ1-1; a weak D match, TRBD1 (6 bases). Sample: peripheral blood. The CDR3 loop reads CASSYRQALANEAFF. The CDR3 bases are TGCGCCAGCAGCTATAGACAGGCCTTGGCTAATGAAGCTTTCTTT. Looking up the rest from reference TRBV5-1 and TRBJ1-1 gives the full variable domain: KAGVTQTPRYLIKTRGQQVTLSCSPISGHRSVSWYQQTPGQGLQFLFEYFSETQRNKGNFPGRFSGRQFSNSRSEMNVSTLELGDSALYLCASSYRQALANEAFFGQGTRLTVV.